This entry lists 18 T cell receptor beta chains sequenced from one sample in a study of cytomegalovirus exposure and HLA in healthy donors. A multiplex PCR was run with 60 Vbeta primers and 13 Jbeta primers. Here immunoSEQ multiplex PCR was the method, and the copy in TCRdb shows in-frame clones only, minus some. The profile shows 180,000 or so clones, about 75% of them singletons. The sequenced sample consisted of PBMCs. The origin of the receptors is a man aged 35-49 years in good health and CMV-seropositive.

The chain joins TRBV9 to TRBJ2-1; 10 bases agree with TRBD2. Germline V CDR1 and CDR2: SGDLS, YYNGEE. V dropped 0 bases and J dropped 0; count of bases not matched to a gene: 3. The CDR3 spans 17 residues. The CDR3 region is CASSVGLAGLSYNEQFF. DNA of the CDR3: TGTGCCAGCAGCGTAGGACTAGCGGGCCTCTCCTACAATGAGCAGTTCTTC.

J is TRBJ2-1 and V is TRBV28; TRBD2 might be the D (5 bases). The germline gives CDR1 MDHEN, CDR2 SYDVKM. This CDR3 spans 14 amino acids. V was pared by 4 bases and J by 5 bases, with 12 bases between. DNA for the CDR3: TGTGCCAGCAGTTCTCTAGCAAAGAACAATGAGCAGTTCTTC. Protein product: CASSSLAKNNEQFF. Full variable domain (rest looked up from reference TRBV28 and TRBJ2-1): DVKVTQSSRYLVKRTGEKVFLECVQDMDHENMFWYRQDPGLGLRLIYFSYDVKMKEKGDIPEGYSVSREKKERFSLILESASTNQTSMYLCASSSLAKNNEQFFGPGTRLTVL.

The chain carries TRBV6-4 and TRBJ2-1; possible D gene TRBD2, 6 bases. V was trimmed by 4 bases and J by 8 bases, leaving 12 bases between them. The V gene's germline CDR1 is MRHNA and CDR2 SNTAGT. The CDR3 extends over 13 amino acids. CDR3 sequence: CASSVEWGDEQFF. The CDR3, as DNA: TGTGCCAGCAGTGTGGAGTGGGGGGATGAGCAGTTCTTC.

This clone was observed a few times. The genes are TRBV7-2 and TRBJ2-3; D call uncertain. CDR1 and CDR2 (germline): SGHTA, FQGNSA. The CDR3 covers 15 residues. V lost 1 base, J lost 0 bases, and 8 bases lay in between. The CDR3 DNA reads TGTGCCAGCAGCTTAGGTGGCCCCAGCACAGATACGCAGTATTTT. Translated, it gives CASSLGGPSTDTQYF.

This clone appeared a few times. This chain connects TRBV29-1 to TRBJ2-4; 8 bases map to TRBD1. J lost 3 bases, V lost 7 bases, and 8 bases had no gene match. In germline, CDR1 is SQVTM, CDR2 ANQGSEA. This CDR3 is built from 14 residues. For the CDR3, the DNA is TGCAGCGCCCAACCCGGGACAGGCAAAAACATTCAGTACTTC. Its protein is CSAQPGTGKNIQYF.

The V call is TRBV27, the J call TRBJ2-3, with D possibly matching TRBD1 (6 bases). The CDR3 spans 12 residues. The V end lost 7 bases, the J end lost 4 bases, and 9 bases lay between the germline ends. The germline gives CDR1 MNHEY, CDR2 SMNVEV (reference sequence). CDR3 coding DNA: TGTGCCAGCAAGGACAGAGCAGATACGCAGTATTTT. It codes for CASKDRADTQYF.

The chain uses TRBV5-1 and TRBJ1-2; 11 nucleotides align to TRBD1. The J segment lost 4 bases and the V segment lost 0 bases, leaving 2 bases of the junction unmatched. The CDR3 extends over 15 amino acids. Germline lookup yields CDR1 SGHRS and CDR2 YFSETQ. CDR3 sequence reads: CASSLAGQGGYGYTF. The CDR3 DNA follows: TGCGCCAGCAGCTTGGCGGGACAGGGGGGCTATGGCTACACCTTC.

The chain uses TRBV29-1 and TRBJ2-3, with TRBD1 identical over 7 bases. J gave up 8 bases and V 2 bases, and 7 bases lay outside the gene matches. Per germline, CDR1 SQVTM and CDR2 ANQGSEA. This CDR3 region has 13 residues. The CDR3 here is CSVERQGDRTQYF. Here the CDR3 DNA reads TGCAGCGTTGAAAGACAGGGAGATCGTACGCAGTATTTT.

This clone was seen once. The J gene is TRBJ2-1, the V gene TRBV10-3; the match to TRBD1 covers 9 bases. Germline assignment: CDR1 ENHRY and CDR2 SYGVKD. V was pared by 6 bases and J by 0 bases, with 9 bases of the junction left unmatched. This CDR3 is built from 17 residues. This CDR3 is CAISPGTGRVSYNEQFF. The CDR3 DNA follows: TGTGCCATCAGCCCCGGGACAGGGAGGGTCTCCTACAATGAGCAGTTCTTC.

The V and J genes are TRBV7-8 and TRBJ1-5; weak D call: TRBD1 (6 bases). V lost 6 bases and J 5 bases, leaving 11 bases between the germline ends. The CDR3 loop spans 13 amino acids. The germline V gene encodes CDR1 SGHVS and CDR2 FQNEAQ. The CDR3 sequence is CASSSGGHQPQHF. DNA of the CDR3: TGTGCCAGCAGTAGCGGGGGGCATCAGCCCCAGCATTTT.

This sequence joins TRBV11-3 and TRBJ1-6, with 8 bases aligning to TRBD1. After removal of 0 bases from V and 7 bases from J, the junction contained 2 bases not matched to a gene. CDR1 and CDR2 (germline): SGHNT, YENEEA. The CDR3 runs to 15 residues. This CDR3 is CASSLDAGGNSPLHF. Here the CDR3 DNA reads TGTGCCAGCAGCTTAGATGCAGGGGGCAATTCACCCCTCCACTTT.

The chain combines TRBV28 with TRBJ2-7, with 9 positions matching TRBD1. V gave up 5 bases and J gave up 4 bases; unmatched junction bases: 12. Germline V gives CDR1 MDHEN, CDR2 SYDVKM. CDR3 size: 16 residues. The CDR3 sequence: CASSRDLGQGDYEQYF. The CDR3 nucleotides are TGTGCCAGCAGTAGAGACCTGGGACAGGGAGATTACGAGCAGTACTTC.

The chain links TRBV9 to TRBJ1-2, with D hard to call. The CDR3 length is 13 residues. V was cut by 1 base and J by 2 bases, with 6 bases left in between. Germline CDR1 is SGDLS and CDR2 is YYNGEE. The chain's CDR3 is CASSVSVNYGYTF. The CDR3 DNA sequence: TGTGCCAGCAGCGTATCAGTAAACTATGGCTACACCTTC. Looking up the rest from reference TRBV9 and TRBJ1-2 gives the full variable domain: DSGVTQTPKHLITATGQRVTLRCSPRSGDLSVYWYQQSLDQGLQFLIQYYNGEERAKGNILERFSAQQFPDLHSELNLSSLELGDSALYFCASSVSVNYGYTFGSGTRLTVV.

This clone was detected once. The rearrangement joins TRBV5-5 to TRBJ1-5, with 9 bases matching TRBD1. CDR3 length: 13 amino acids. CDR1 is SGHKS, CDR2 YYEKEE, per germline (reference sequence). The V segment lost 5 bases and the J segment 5 bases; nucleotides outside the gene matches: 2. In DNA, the CDR3 is TGTGCCAGCAGTTGGGACAGGGATCAGCCCCAGCATTTT. Translated: CASSWDRDQPQHF.

The sample holds a few counts of this clone. The chain recombines TRBV11-3 with TRBJ2-5; 9 bases are a match to TRBD1. This CDR3 contains 16 residues. Trimming at V came to 4 bases and at J to 3 bases, leaving 9 bases not matched to a gene. Germline assignment: CDR1 SGHNT and CDR2 YENEEA. The CDR3 sequence: CASSSWGQGLEETQYF. The CDR3 DNA reads TGTGCCAGCAGCTCGTGGGGACAGGGTCTCGAAGAGACCCAGTACTTC. The whole variable domain, remainder taken from reference TRBV11-3 and TRBJ2-5, is EAGVVQSPRYKIIEKKQPVAFWCNPISGHNTLYWYLQNLGQGPELLIRYENEEAVDDSQLPKDRFSAERLKGVDSTLKIQPAELGDSAVYLCASSSWGQGLEETQYFGPGTRLLVL.

This clone was recorded a few times. This chain links TRBV23-1 with TRBJ2-4; TRBD2 agrees at 8 bases. TRBV23-1 is labeled an ORF, and its function is uncertain. The V and J ends lost 11 bases and 1 base, in that order; junction bases with no gene match: 22. The CDR3 length is 19 residues. The CDR3 is CASLLKGLSGSSAKNIQYF. The CDR3, as DNA: TGCGCCTCCCTTCTTAAGGGACTAAGCGGGAGTTCTGCCAAAAACATTCAGTACTTC.

The chain joins TRBV10-3 to TRBJ2-7; 15 positions match TRBD2. The CDR3 length is 19 residues. CDR1 is ENHRY and CDR2 is SYGVKD in the germline V gene. With V trimmed by 6 bases and J by 6 bases, 18 bases remained unmatched. CDR3 sequence (DNA): TGTGCCATCAGGCCGCAACCGGGACTAGCGGGAGGCCCCTACCTCGAGCAGTACTTC. It specifies CAIRPQPGLAGGPYLEQYF.

The V call is TRBV28, the J call TRBJ2-7; D remains ambiguous. Germline values: CDR1 MDHEN, CDR2 SYDVKM. V gave up 4 bases and J gave up 7 bases, with 8 bases separating them. The CDR3 sequence is 11 residues long. As DNA, the CDR3 is TGTGCCAGCAGTTCATTTCCAGAGCAGTACTTC. Translating gives CASSSFPEQYF.